Below, one TCR beta chain is given with its context. The antigen remains unidentified. The data are from a study of tumor-infiltrating lymphocytes in localized non-small cell lung cancer. Study-wide background: Tumor tissue and non-adjacent uninvolved lung came from each patient.

Clones were read by immunoSEQ multiplex PCR, and TCRdb kept only the in-frame ones, dropping some. This repertoire shows around 16,000 clones, less than 55% found once; its top ten account for about 15%. Study-level points and caveats: No T-cell fraction difference was seen between IM1 and IM2 tumors. Higher tumor T cell infiltration than in uninvolved lung was supported by TCRbeta sequencing. Not all patients were TCR sequenced, owing to tissue quantity.

This CDR3 has 15 amino acids. Germline CDR1 GTSNPN, CDR2 SVGIG (reference sequence). V shed 2 bases and J 2 bases; nucleotides not matched to a gene: 7. The sample was lung tumor tissue. The rearrangement uses TRBV30 and TRBJ2-5, with TRBD2 matching 8 bases. The sequence was collected from a human donor with non-small cell lung cancer. The CDR3 DNA is TGTGCCTGGAGTTACGGCGGGGGGCTACAAGAGACCCAGTACTTC. Protein sequence: CAWSYGGGLQETQYF.